These 31 T cell receptor beta chains originate from one sample sequenced in a study of T cell responses to AZD1222 COVID-19 vaccine (dated by TCRdb to the early 2020s). Libraries were built with the immunoSEQ multiplex PCR assay. TCRdb holds this immuneACCESS table with in-frame rearrangements only. Some clones are missing; in checked studies, unresolved V genes explain under half, and the rest has no known cause. The sample table records about 110,000 clones; approximately 90% of these occur just once. The top ten clones comprise roughly 5% of the sample. The sample's time point, from its label and the paper: about 28 days (+/-7) after the second vaccine dose. This specimen consisted of peripheral blood, obtained 28 days after the second AZD1222 dose. The receptors were sampled from an adult who received the AZD1222 COVID-19 vaccine.

This chain joins TRBV5-6 and TRBJ2-7; D unclear. The CDR3 covers 15 residues. Trimming took 0 bases from V and 0 from J, leaving 10 bases between them. Germline assignment: CDR1 SGHDT and CDR2 YYEEEE. The CDR3 bases are TGTGCCAGCAGCTTGGATCGTACGGGCTCCTACGAGCAGTACTTC. Translated: CASSLDRTGSYEQYF.

The sample holds one count of this clone. The chain combines TRBV6-4 with TRBJ1-1; the D is unclear. Germline-derived CDR1 and CDR2 are MRHNA and SNTAGT. This CDR3 is built from 15 residues. Trimming pared 0 bases from V and 0 bases from J, leaving 8 bases between. CDR3 amino acids: CASSDSIRMNTEAFF. CDR3 nucleotides: TGTGCCAGCAGTGACTCGATACGGATGAACACTGAAGCTTTCTTT.

This chain links TRBV7-9 with TRBJ2-7; D call uncertain. The CDR3 is 14 amino acids. Germline V lookup: CDR1 SEHNR, CDR2 FQNEAQ (reference sequence). V lost 1 base and J lost 2, with 9 bases in between. The CDR3 DNA reads TGTGCCAGCAGCTTAGGGTACAGAGCCTACGAGCAGTACTTC. Residues: CASSLGYRAYEQYF.

This clone was seen only once. The rearrangement uses TRBV27 and TRBJ2-7; tentative D call: TRBD1 (5 bases). The CDR3 spans 14 residues. Germline assignment: CDR1 MNHEY and CDR2 SMNVEV (reference sequence). The V and J ends lost 0 bases and 6 bases respectively, with 12 bases between them. The CDR3 sequence: CASSLSGRLFEQYF. For the CDR3, the DNA is TGTGCCAGCAGTTTATCGGGGCGGCTGTTCGAGCAGTACTTC.

V is TRBV15 and J is TRBJ1-5; no definite D call. V lost 0 bases and J 5 bases, leaving 20 bases between the germline ends. Germline V CDR1 and CDR2: LNHNV, YYDKDF (reference sequence). The CDR3 runs 18 residues. Here the CDR3 DNA reads TGTGCCACCAGCAGAGATCCAGAGGGAGAAGGTTTTTATCAGCCCCAGCATTTT. This encodes CATSRDPEGEGFYQPQHF.

The chain carries TRBV6-5 and TRBJ2-7, with D unclear. The V gene lost 10 bases and the J gene lost 6 bases, with 19 bases spanning the gap. Per the germline V gene, CDR1 is MNHEY and CDR2 is SVGAGI. This CDR3 has 13 amino acids. CDR3 bases: TGTGCCACTCTCACTCCGTGGACGGGCGAGCAGTACTTC. This encodes CATLTPWTGEQYF.

V is TRBV6-5 and J is TRBJ1-5, with TRBD1 matching 7 bases. The trim removed 7 bases at V and 6 bases at J, leaving 12 bases unmatched. Germline-derived CDR1 and CDR2 are MNHEY and SVGAGI. This CDR3 is 15 amino acids long. DNA of the CDR3: TGTGCCAGCACACCGCGCCAGGGGGGAAGTCAGCCCCAGCATTTT. Amino acid sequence: CASTPRQGGSQPQHF.

The chain employs TRBV5-4 and TRBJ2-5, with 9 positions matching TRBD1. CDR3 length: 14 amino acids. J gave up 3 bases and V 2 bases, and 2 bases lay outside the gene matches. Germline assignment: CDR1 SGHNT and CDR2 YYREEE (reference sequence). The CDR3 nucleotides read TGTGCCAGCAGCTTTGGGGACAGGGAAGAGACCCAGTACTTC. Translation: CASSFGDREETQYF.

J is TRBJ2-5 and V is TRBV28; D assignment may be TRBD1 or TRBD2 (5 bases each). Trimming cost V 6 bases and J 1 base, with 15 bases left between them. The CDR3 covers 15 residues. CDR1 is MDHEN and CDR2 is SYDVKM in the germline V gene. The CDR3 bases are TGTGCCAGCAGGGCAGGGAGCACCTTCCAAGAGACCCAGTACTTC. Protein product: CASRAGSTFQETQYF.

The chain joins TRBV5-1 to TRBJ2-7, with 8 bases lining up with TRBD1. The CDR3 has 13 residues. V lost 4 bases and J lost 6; bases outside the gene matches: 6. CDR1 and CDR2 (germline): SGHRS, YFSETQ. CDR3 DNA sequence: TGCGCCAGCAGCGCGACAGGGGATAGCGAGCAGTACTTC. This codes for CASSATGDSEQYF.

The J gene is TRBJ2-5, the V gene TRBV18, with a tentative D call TRBD2 (6 bases). CDR3 size: 16 residues. V lost 3 bases, J lost 9 bases, and 23 bases lay in between. Germline values: CDR1 KGHSH, CDR2 LQKENI. The CDR3, as DNA: TGTGCCAGCTCACCCCTGGCGGGGCCCTCCATATTGGCCCAGTACTTC. It is translated as CASSPLAGPSILAQYF.

This rearrangement joins TRBV3-1 (or the pseudogene TRBV3-2) to TRBJ2-7; 9 positions match TRBD2. Germline V gene lookup returns CDR1 LGHDT and CDR2 YNNKEL (reference sequence). The CDR3 covers 13 residues. Germline trimming cut 1 base from V and 9 bases from J; bases unmatched to any gene: 4. In nucleotides, the CDR3 is TGTGCCAGCAGCCAAGGCGGGGGGGAGTGGCAGTACTTC. Translation: CASSQGGGEWQYF.

The chain couples TRBV10-3 to TRBJ2-1, with 9 bases aligning to TRBD2. Looked up from germline, CDR1 is ENHRY and CDR2 is SYGVKD. The CDR3 consists of 18 residues. Germline trimming cut 0 bases from V and 7 bases from J; bases unmatched to any gene: 13. The chain's CDR3 is CAISESFQRGAEGNEQFF. For the CDR3, the DNA is TGTGCCATCAGTGAGTCTTTCCAGCGGGGGGCGGAGGGAAATGAGCAGTTCTTC.

V usage is TRBV10-1 and J usage is TRBJ2-7, with 9 bases fitting TRBD1. V lost 3 bases to trimming and J lost 4 bases; unmatched junction nucleotides: 7. Germline V gene sequence: CDR1 WNHNN, CDR2 SYGVQD (reference sequence). This CDR3 region has 15 residues. The CDR3 loop is CASSDPGQGIYEQYF. Written as DNA, the CDR3 is TGCGCCAGCAGTGACCCGGGACAGGGTATTTACGAGCAGTACTTC.

This rearrangement joins TRBV7-3 to TRBJ2-3; D possibly corresponds to TRBD1 (6 bases). The V gene's germline CDR1 is SGHTA and CDR2 FQGTGA. The CDR3 length is 15 residues. Trimming took 3 bases from V and 0 from J, leaving 10 bases between them. The CDR3 is CASSLDSFSTDTQYF. The CDR3 nucleotides are TGTGCCAGCAGCTTGGACAGTTTTAGCACAGATACGCAGTATTTT. The entire variable domain, with the rest obtained from reference TRBV7-3 and TRBJ2-3, is as follows: GAGVSQTPSNKVTEKGKYVELRCDPISGHTALYWYRQSLGQGPEFLIYFQGTGAADDSGLPNDRFFAVRPEGSVSTLKIQRTERGDSAVYLCASSLDSFSTDTQYFGPGTRLTVL.

The V call is TRBV2, the J call TRBJ1-1; 7 bases are shared with TRBD1. Unmatched junction bases numbered 8, after V lost 9 bases and J lost 1 base. Germline CDR1 SNHLY, CDR2 FYNNEI. CDR3 length: 14 amino acids. In DNA form, the CDR3 reads TGTGCCAGGGCGAGACAGGGTACGAACACTGAAGCTTTCTTT. It encodes CARARQGTNTEAFF.

The chain links TRBV18 to TRBJ2-5, with no clear D. With 1 base removed from V and 5 bases from J, the gap between germline ends came to 5 bases. This CDR3 contains 12 residues. In germline, CDR1 is KGHSH, CDR2 LQKENI. The CDR3: CASSPRRETQYF. The CDR3 DNA reads as TGTGCCAGCTCACCACGTCGGGAGACCCAGTACTTC.

The chain has TRBV12-3 or TRBV12-4 and TRBJ1-5; D ambiguous. Trimming pared 4 bases from V and 5 bases from J, leaving 9 bases between. The CDR3 covers 13 residues. The CDR3 DNA reads as TGTGCCAGCAGTTCCCTAGGAGATCAGCCCCAGCATTTT. Translating it yields CASSSLGDQPQHF.

The chain couples TRBV7-3 to TRBJ2-2; 7 bases line up with TRBD1. V shed 5 bases, J shed 0 bases, and the junction held 18 bases outside the gene matches. CDR3 size: 20 residues. Germline CDR1 is SGHTA and CDR2 is FQGTGA. CDR3 in amino acids: CASSTLPGMAGGPNTGELFF. CDR3 DNA: TGTGCCAGCAGCACGCTCCCCGGGATGGCAGGGGGTCCGAACACCGGGGAGCTGTTTTTT.

The chain joins TRBV7-2 to TRBJ1-1; D is perhaps TRBD1 (5 bases). The germline V and J ends were trimmed by 1 base and 7 bases, with 13 bases remaining between them. CDR3 length equals 14 residues. CDR1 and CDR2 (germline): SGHTA, FQGNSA. The CDR3 protein is CASSLVQEQVEAFF. The CDR3 bases are TGTGCCAGCAGCTTAGTACAGGAGCAGGTTGAAGCTTTCTTT.

This clone was seen a handful of times. This sequence joins TRBV6-2 or TRBV6-3 and TRBJ1-5; 8 bases match TRBD1. Unmatched junction bases numbered 4, after V lost 2 bases and J lost 4 bases. This CDR3 has 15 residues. CDR1 MNHEY and CDR2 SVGEGT come from the germline V gene. CDR3: CASSYGQGRNQPQHF. In nucleotides, the CDR3 is TGTGCCAGCAGTTACGGACAGGGTCGGAATCAGCCCCAGCATTTT.

The J gene is TRBJ1-1, the V gene TRBV11-2; D unclear. This CDR3 has 13 amino acids. Germline values: CDR1 SGHAT, CDR2 FQNNGV. V lost 1 base and J lost 3, with 6 bases in between. CDR3 bases: TGTGCCAGCAGCTTAGGTGGGGACACTGAAGCTTTCTTT. Translating gives CASSLGGDTEAFF.

The table lists this clone with a few counts. The chain links TRBV4-2 to TRBJ2-2; D is possibly TRBD2 (6 bases). CDR3 length: 15 residues. V was trimmed by 0 bases and J by 4 bases, leaving 9 bases between them. The germline gives CDR1 LGHNA, CDR2 YNFKEQ. CDR3 in DNA: TGTGCCAGCAGCCAAGATCTGGGAGGCACCGGGGAGCTGTTTTTT. This sequence encodes CASSQDLGGTGELFF.

This sequence joins TRBV3-1 (or the pseudogene TRBV3-2) and TRBJ2-5; 8 bases agree with TRBD2. The germline gives CDR1 LGHDT, CDR2 YNNKEL (reference sequence). The CDR3 is 15 amino acids. Trimming removed 1 base from V and 5 bases from J; junction bases left unmatched: 6. DNA of the CDR3: TGTGCCAGCAGCCAAGGGGTTAGCGGGGTTGAGACCCAGTACTTC. Protein product: CASSQGVSGVETQYF.

In its sample, this clone was seen many times. The CDR3 nucleotides read TGTGCCAGCAGCCAGGGACAGGGCAGCTCCTACGAGCAGTACTTC. Encoded protein: CASSQGQGSSYEQYF. The chain employs TRBV3-1 (or the pseudogene TRBV3-2) and TRBJ2-7, with 9 nucleotides matching TRBD1. The CDR3 loop spans 15 amino acids. The germline V gene has CDR1 LGHDT and CDR2 YNNKEL (reference sequence). The trim removed 3 bases at V and 0 bases at J, leaving 3 bases unmatched.

The rearrangement uses TRBV19 and TRBJ1-2, with a weak D call TRBD1 (6 bases). The CDR3 spans 14 residues. CDR1 and CDR2 from the germline V gene are LNHDA and SQIVND (reference sequence). The V and J ends lost 5 bases and 0 bases respectively, with 10 bases between them. The CDR3 bases are TGTGCCAGTAGTCAGACAGGACCTAACTATGGCTACACCTTC. It is translated as CASSQTGPNYGYTF.

The rearrangement uses TRBV5-1 and TRBJ2-5; D might be TRBD2 (6 bases). Germline loops: CDR1 SGHRS, CDR2 YFSETQ. V lost 4 bases, J lost 2 bases, and 12 bases lay in between. CDR3 length: 14 amino acids. CDR3 sequence: CASSPPGLQETQYF. The CDR3 nucleotides are TGCGCCAGCAGCCCACCGGGACTTCAAGAGACCCAGTACTTC.

This chain links TRBV7-8 with TRBJ2-5; 9 nucleotides align to TRBD1. CDR1 and CDR2 from the germline V gene are SGHVS and FQNEAQ. The CDR3 extends over 15 amino acids. Germline trimming cut 3 bases from V and 1 base from J; bases unmatched to any gene: 3. DNA of the CDR3: TGTGCCAGCAGCTTTGACAGGGGGTCCCAAGAGACCCAGTACTTC. Its protein is CASSFDRGSQETQYF. The full variable domain, completed using reference TRBV7-8 and TRBJ2-5, is GAGVSQSPRYKVAKRGQDVALRCDPISGHVSLFWYQQALGQGPEFLTYFQNEAQLDKSGLPSDRFFAERPEGSVSTLKIQRTQQEDSAVYLCASSFDRGSQETQYFGPGTRLLVL.

This rearrangement joins TRBV7-3 to TRBJ2-3, with D uncertain. The ends were cut back, 4 bases at V and 9 bases at J, with 11 bases in the middle. The CDR3 totals 12 residues. The germline gives CDR1 SGHTA, CDR2 FQGTGA. CDR3 coding DNA: TGTGCCAGCAGCTCCGGCGAGAGAACGCAGTATTTT. Amino acids: CASSSGERTQYF.

The V and J genes are TRBV5-4 and TRBJ1-2; 10 nucleotides match TRBD1. The J segment lost 5 bases and the V segment lost 4 bases, leaving 8 bases of the junction unmatched. The CDR3 contains 15 residues. The germline V gene encodes CDR1 SGHNT and CDR2 YYREEE (reference sequence). The CDR3 DNA reads as TGTGCCAGCAGCCGGGGGGGACAGGGGATTTATGGCTACACCTTC. Protein product: CASSRGGQGIYGYTF.

This chain joins TRBV19 and TRBJ2-7; D is undetermined. CDR3 length equals 14 residues. The V end lost 3 bases, the J end lost 3 bases, and 12 bases lay between the germline ends. CDR1 and CDR2 from the germline V gene are LNHDA and SQIVND (reference sequence). The CDR3 DNA is TGTGCCAGTAGTATGTGGGAAAATGGCTACGAGCAGTACTTC. Translated: CASSMWENGYEQYF.